What follows describes a single T cell receptor (beta chain). Its matching antigen is unknown. Germline V CDR1 and CDR2: SGDLS, YYNGEE. The CDR3 contains 14 residues. The germline V and J ends were trimmed by 1 base and 6 bases, with 14 bases remaining between them. The record originates from a study of OX40 agonist ivuxolimab in advanced cancers. Turning to the study itself: Age averaged around 54 years (range about 23 to 80), and roughly 80% were male. A partial response was reached by three patients: one with hepatocellular carcinoma and two with cutaneous melanoma. General study points: At 0.1 to 3.0 mg/kg, clonal expansion of CD4+ and CD8+ blood T cells had occurred by week 6.

With autoimmune disease history or systemic immunosuppression, patients were excluded. Sequenced by immunoSEQ multiplex PCR; TCRdb stores in-frame clones only, minus some. The sample holds tens of thousands of clones, 89% seen once. The V gene is TRBV9, the J gene TRBJ2-7, with D tentatively TRBD1 (6 bases). The source was CD4+ or CD8+ T cells sorted from blood, collected in a trial of the OX40 agonist ivuxolimab. The receptor was isolated from an adult with an advanced solid tumor such as melanoma, head and neck, liver or kidney cancer. CDR3 sequence reads: CASSVHTQGSEQYF. The CDR3 region has the DNA TGTGCCAGCAGCGTACACACACAGGGATCCGAGCAGTACTTC.